There are a few counts of the clone carrying this T cell receptor (gamma chain). The sample is drawn from a study of gamma-delta T cells after stem cell transplantation. TCRdb reprocessed the RT-PCR reads through CATT. The sample has roughly 3,700 gamma-chain clones; nearly 5% are singletons. Germline V gene data show CDR1 as GITISATS and CDR2 as ISYDGTV (reference sequence). V lost 0 bases and J lost 1; bases outside the gene matches: 12. The CDR3 extends over 17 amino acids. The source material was gamma-delta T cells. The TCR was taken from a human donor. It is not recorded whose cells these are; they may come from a transplant donor. The rearrangement links TRGV9 to TRGJ1 or TRGJ2. CDR3 residues: CALWEVQNFPNYYKKLF. CDR3 bases: TGTGCCTTGTGGGAGGTGCAAAATTTCCCCAATTATTATAAGAAACTCTTT.